The clone carrying this T cell receptor (beta chain) was detected a few times. Its matching antigen is unknown. Expressed TCRB transcripts were sequenced because the entire RNA isolate underwent reverse transcription. Here immunoSEQ multiplex PCR was the method, and the copy in TCRdb shows in-frame clones only, minus some. Among approximately 730,000 clones, around 15% were seen once, and the ten largest hold about 0.02%. Germline assignment: CDR1 MGHRA and CDR2 YSYEKL. Trimming removed 4 bases from V and 4 bases from J; junction bases left unmatched: 9. The CDR3 is made up of 16 amino acids. The data belong to a study of beta chain features in type 1 diabetes. Whole-study results and caveats: Shortening that was moderate but significant affected the TCRB CDR3s of Type 1 diabetes patients in all four CD4+ subsets.

Post-sort purity exceeded 98% for all sorted populations. The receptor's source is a man younger than 35 with type 1 diabetes. Sequencing input: naive CD4+ T cells from blood. V usage is TRBV4-1 and J usage is TRBJ2-5; TRBD1 matches at 10 bases. CDR3 in amino acids: CASSLWAGTGAETQYF. CDR3 in DNA: TGCGCCAGCAGCCTTTGGGCTGGGACAGGGGCAGAGACCCAGTACTTC.